Listed below are T cell receptor beta chains from one sample, sequenced in a study of cytomegalovirus exposure and HLA in healthy donors. TCRdb keeps only in-frame clones here, not all; method: immunoSEQ multiplex PCR. The sample has approximately 77,000 clones; approximately 70% are singletons. The material sequenced was PBMCs. These receptor sequences come from a man between 60 and 75 years old in good health and CMV-seropositive. The CDR3 runs from the conserved cysteine through the conserved F or W. Fields, in order: J gene, CDR3 length, V gene, CDR3 protein.

TRBJ2-3 | 15 | TRBV5-1 | CASSQTSAGLHTQYF
TRBJ2-3 | 12 | TRBV14 | CASSPSTDTQYF
TRBJ2-5 | 15 | TRBV5-1 | CASSLGFSVQETQYF
TRBJ1-2 | 16 | TRBV7-9 | CASSLAAGPRAHGYTF
TRBJ1-5 | 13 | TRBV5-1 | CASRTEPNQPQHF
TRBJ2-7 | 13 | TRBV19 | CASSIGAFDEQYF
TRBJ2-3 | 13 | TRBV6-6 | CASSGPGSDTQYF
TRBJ1-2 | 14 | TRBV4-2 | CASSPGQGANGYTF
TRBJ2-7 | 14 | TRBV4-2 | CASSQSGRPYEQYF
TRBJ1-5 | 14 | TRBV6-1 | CASSWGDPNQPQHF
TRBJ2-2 | 15 | TRBV27 | CASSPTSGNTGELFF
TRBJ2-7 | 12 | TRBV29-1 | CSVATWDSEQYF
TRBJ2-3 | 14 | TRBV28 | CASSWTGEADTQYF
NA | 15 | TRBV28 | CASSLAGVGPYEQYF
TRBJ1-1 | 15 | TRBV7-9 | CASSLGRVGDTEAFF
TRBJ1-4 | 15 | TRBV11-2 | CASSFSGTVNEKLFF
TRBJ2-5 | 16 | TRBV2 | CASSLAAGGPQETQYF
TRBJ2-1 | 16 | TRBV10-3 | CAISSPGQGSYNEQFF
TRBJ2-5 | 15 | TRBV7-2 | CASTSTGGAWETQYF
TRBJ1-2 | 14 | TRBV19 | CASSPFGAPYGYTF
TRBJ2-7 | 15 | TRBV6-5 | CASSLDRPPSYEQYF
TRBJ1-5 | 16 | TRBV7-9 | CASSLGGGGSNQPQHF
TRBJ1-4 | 17 | TRBV7-9 | CSSSLVVDRATGEKLFF
TRBJ1-1 | 14 | TRBV9 | CASSVVPGDTEAFF
TRBJ1-3 | 16 | TRBV5-5 | CASSRDSPLSGNTIYF
TRBJ2-5 | 13 | TRBV7-2 | CASSGQREETQYF
TRBJ2-2 | 17 | TRBV6-1 | CASSDRLGGMGTGELFF
TRBJ1-2 | 15 | TRBV10-3 | CAISEGTGRAYGYTF
TRBJ2-1 | 16 | TRBV5-1 | CASREIGTSGYNEQFF
TRBJ2-1 | 17 | TRBV7-9 | CSSSMGTSGSIDNEQFF
TRBJ1-2 | 16 | TRBV28 | CASSYTGTGTYYGYTF
TRBJ2-2 | 17 | TRBV27 | CASSTSGTTTNTGELFF
TRBJ1-2 | 14 | TRBV4-2 | CASSQPQGYYGYTF
TRBJ1-5 | 15 | TRBV7-9 | CASSLGGQGNQPQHF
TRBJ2-2 | 15 | TRBV6-4 | CASSSGTGSRGELFF
TRBJ1-4 | 15 | TRBV9 | CASSPRDRGNEKLFF
TRBJ2-4 | 14 | TRBV7-9 | CASSLQGMRNIQYF
TRBJ2-5 | 14 | TRBV9 | CASSGQGWLETQYF
TRBJ2-7 | 15 | TRBV27 | CASSFSPGVSYEQYF
TRBJ2-1 | 15 | TRBV6-5 | CASRLAGDLYNEQFF
TRBJ2-7 | 17 | TRBV4-2 | CASSQRVGREGLYEQYF
TRBJ2-7 | 12 | TRBV9 | CASSANSYEQYF
TRBJ1-2 | 15 | TRBV9 | CASSAGQGAAYGYTF
TRBJ2-1 | 15 | TRBV7-9 | CASSPRLAGGNEQFF
TRBJ1-1 | 14 | TRBV6-5 | CASSYSPQGFEAFF
TRBJ2-5 | 12 | TRBV2 | CASSFQGLTQYF
TRBJ2-3 | 15 | TRBV7-2 | CASSLGHQGTDTQYF
TRBJ1-4 | 15 | TRBV10-1 | CASSGRQDGNEKLFF